Following are 3 T cell receptor beta chains from one sample sequenced in a study of Graves' ophthalmopathy and Graves' hyperthyroidism. The authors amplified TCR beta CDR3 regions from RNA transcripts. Investigators did first-round RT-PCR with HTBI primers, then second-round multiplex PCR. TCRdb used MiXCR to reprocess the multiplex PCR reads, holding one entry per CDR3 protein. The table shows about 210,000 distinct CDR3 sequences, with around 28% occurring only once. The sequenced sample was peripheral blood. Receptor source: a man in his forties or fifties with Graves' ophthalmopathy.

This clonotype was seen ten or more times. V usage is TRBV7-2 and J usage is TRBJ2-2, with TRBD1 as a possible D gene (6 bases). Trimming pared 2 bases from V and 7 bases from J, leaving 14 bases between. The germline CDR1 and CDR2 sequences are SGHTA and FQGNSA. The CDR3 extends over 15 amino acids. In nucleotides, the CDR3 is TGTGCCAGCAGCTTAAGTCCAGGGGCTGACGGGGAGCTGTTTTTT. Translation: CASSLSPGADGELFF.

This clonotype was detected many times. The rearrangement joins TRBV28 to TRBJ1-1; D not certain. The CDR3 runs to 15 residues. V was shortened by 3 bases and J by 6 bases, with 17 bases between the two germline ends. Germline CDR1 is MDHEN and CDR2 is SYDVKM. In nucleotides, the CDR3 is TGTGCCAGCAGTTTTTCCCGCCACACCGGGCCTGAAGCTTTCTTT. Its protein product is CASSFSRHTGPEAFF.

This clonotype was picked up many times. V and J are TRBV11-2 and TRBJ2-7; D call uncertain. Germline V CDR1 and CDR2: SGHAT, FQNNGV. This CDR3 contains 12 residues. V was cut by 0 bases and J by 2 bases, with 2 bases left in between. CDR3 protein: CASSLETYEQYF. The CDR3 DNA follows: TGTGCCAGCAGCTTAGAAACCTACGAGCAGTACTTC.